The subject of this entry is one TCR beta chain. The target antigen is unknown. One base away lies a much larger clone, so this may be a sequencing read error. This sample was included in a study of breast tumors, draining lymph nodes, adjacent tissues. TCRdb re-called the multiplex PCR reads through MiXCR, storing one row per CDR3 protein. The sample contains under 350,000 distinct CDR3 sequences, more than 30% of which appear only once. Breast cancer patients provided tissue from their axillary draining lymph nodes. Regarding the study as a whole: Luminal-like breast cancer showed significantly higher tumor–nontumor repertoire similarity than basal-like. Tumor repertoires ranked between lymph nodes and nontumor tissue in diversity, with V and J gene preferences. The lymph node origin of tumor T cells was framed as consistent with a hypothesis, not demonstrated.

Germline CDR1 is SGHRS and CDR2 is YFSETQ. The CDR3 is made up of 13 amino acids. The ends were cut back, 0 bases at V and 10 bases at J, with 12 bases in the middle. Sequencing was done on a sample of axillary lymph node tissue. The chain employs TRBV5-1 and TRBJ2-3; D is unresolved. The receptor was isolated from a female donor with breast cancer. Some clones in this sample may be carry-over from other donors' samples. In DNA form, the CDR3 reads TGCGCCAGCAGCTTGGGTCATCAGCGTCCGCAGTATTTT. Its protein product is CASSLGHQRPQYF.